These T cell receptor beta chains were read from a single sample in a study of T cells in Graves' hyperthyroidism and ophthalmopathy. TCRdb re-called the multiplex PCR reads with MiXCR, one entry per CDR3 protein. In the table there are more than 150,000 distinct CDR3 sequences, about 15% of which are singletons. Sequencing was done on a sample of blood. The receptors here all came from a woman in her forties or fifties with Graves' hyperthyroidism. The CDR3 runs from the conserved cysteine through the conserved F or W. Fields, in order: J gene, D gene, clone size, V gene, CDR3 protein, CDR3 DNA. A D gene is named only where the DNA matches it firmly. Size tells how often a clone was seen (once, few, many) or the class of an expanded clone, and some rows leave it out.

j_gene: TRBJ2-2; d_gene: TRBD2; abundance: many; v_gene: TRBV3-1; CDR3aa: CASSQDGPGLENTGELFF; CDR3nt: TGTGCCAGCAGCCAAGATGGGCCGGGACTAGAGAACACCGGGGAGCTGTTTTTT
j_gene: TRBJ1-1; d_gene: NA; abundance: many; v_gene: TRBV12-3/TRBV12-4; CDR3aa: CASSRTENTEAFF; CDR3nt: TGTGCCAGCAGCAGGACAGAGAACACTGAAGCTTTCTTT
j_gene: TRBJ2-1; d_gene: TRBD2; abundance: many; v_gene: TRBV6-2/TRBV6-3; CDR3aa: CASSRLAGVNNEQFF; CDR3nt: TGTGCCAGCAGCCGACTAGCGGGGGTGAACAATGAGCAGTTCTTC
j_gene: TRBJ2-7; d_gene: NA; abundance: many; v_gene: TRBV5-1; CDR3aa: CASSSEGWTYEQYF; CDR3nt: TGCGCCAGCAGCTCAGAGGGGTGGACCTACGAGCAGTACTTC
j_gene: TRBJ2-1; d_gene: NA; abundance: many; v_gene: TRBV5-1; CDR3aa: CASSLAEGGGREQFF; CDR3nt: TGCGCCAGCAGCTTGGCCGAAGGGGGGGGCCGCGAGCAGTTCTTC
j_gene: TRBJ1-2; d_gene: TRBD1; abundance: many; v_gene: TRBV27; CDR3aa: CASSRKGAYGYTF; CDR3nt: TGTGCCAGCAGCCGAAAGGGGGCATATGGCTACACCTTC
j_gene: TRBJ2-7; d_gene: NA; abundance: many; v_gene: TRBV6-2/TRBV6-3; CDR3aa: CASSFPGARYEQYF; CDR3nt: TGTGCCAGCAGTTTCCCGGGGGCGAGGTACGAGCAGTACTTC
j_gene: TRBJ2-1; d_gene: NA; abundance: many; v_gene: TRBV6-1; CDR3aa: CASNLQGSYNEQFF; CDR3nt: TGTGCCAGCAATCTACAGGGCTCCTACAATGAGCAGTTCTTC
j_gene: TRBJ1-1; d_gene: NA; abundance: NA; v_gene: TRBV20-1; CDR3aa: CSAAEDLNTEAFF; CDR3nt: TGCAGTGCCGCAGAGGACTTGAACACTGAAGCTTTCTTT
j_gene: TRBJ1-1; d_gene: NA; abundance: once; v_gene: TRBV4-1; CDR3aa: CASSQERGFKAEAFF; CDR3nt: TGCGCCAGCAGCCAAGAGAGAGGATTTAAGGCTGAAGCTTTCTTT
j_gene: TRBJ1-4; d_gene: NA; abundance: few; v_gene: TRBV3-1; CDR3aa: CASSQEERVDEKLFF; CDR3nt: TGTGCCAGCAGCCAAGAGGAGAGAGTGGATGAAAAACTGTTTTTT
j_gene: TRBJ1-1; d_gene: NA; abundance: NA; v_gene: TRBV9; CDR3aa: CASSPGGQLTLGGAFF; CDR3nt: TGTGCCAGCAGCCCAGGCGGACAGCTCACACTCGGCGGAGCTTTCTTT
j_gene: TRBJ2-1; d_gene: TRBD2; abundance: few; v_gene: TRBV4-1; CDR3aa: CASSLSITGTSGASEQFF; CDR3nt: TGCGCCAGCAGCCTTTCAATTACCGGGACTAGCGGGGCATCCGAGCAGTTCTTC
j_gene: TRBJ1-5; d_gene: NA; abundance: many; v_gene: TRBV7-2; CDR3aa: CASSLATAYSNQPQHF; CDR3nt: TGTGCCAGCAGCTTGGCAACTGCTTATAGCAATCAGCCCCAGCATTTT
j_gene: TRBJ2-4; d_gene: TRBD2; abundance: many; v_gene: TRBV12-3/TRBV12-4; CDR3aa: CASSGRTRGIQYF; CDR3nt: TGTGCCAGCAGCGGGAGGACACGGGGCATTCAGTACTTC
j_gene: TRBJ1-4; d_gene: TRBD1; abundance: many; v_gene: TRBV5-1; CDR3aa: CASSVGQGNEKLFF; CDR3nt: TGCGCCAGCAGCGTTGGACAGGGGAATGAAAAACTGTTTTTT
j_gene: TRBJ1-2; d_gene: NA; abundance: once; v_gene: TRBV20-1; CDR3aa: CSAREAGAYGYTF; CDR3nt: TGCAGTGCTAGAGAAGCAGGGGCCTATGGCTACACCTTC
j_gene: TRBJ2-7; d_gene: TRBD1; abundance: many; v_gene: TRBV5-1; CDR3aa: CASSVETGGVYEQYF; CDR3nt: TGCGCCAGCAGCGTCGAGACAGGGGGCGTCTACGAGCAGTACTTC
j_gene: TRBJ1-1; d_gene: TRBD1; abundance: many; v_gene: TRBV28; CDR3aa: CASRGTGLGTAEAFF; CDR3nt: TGTGCCAGCAGGGGGACAGGGTTGGGAACTGCTGAAGCTTTCTTT
j_gene: TRBJ2-5; d_gene: TRBD2; abundance: many; v_gene: TRBV7-3; CDR3aa: CASSPGTIEGETQYF; CDR3nt: TGTGCCAGCAGCCCCGGGACTATCGAAGGAGAGACCCAGTACTTC
j_gene: TRBJ1-2; d_gene: NA; abundance: many; v_gene: TRBV6-1; CDR3aa: CASSWAGRGYGYTF; CDR3nt: TGTGCCAGCAGTTGGGCGGGAAGAGGGTATGGCTACACCTTC
j_gene: TRBJ1-1; d_gene: NA; abundance: few; v_gene: TRBV4-3; CDR3aa: CASSQDRVGNTEAFF; CDR3nt: TGCGCCAGCAGCCAAGATAGGGTGGGGAACACTGAAGCTTTCTTT
j_gene: TRBJ1-6; d_gene: TRBD1; abundance: many; v_gene: TRBV3-1; CDR3aa: CASSQAGQGNSPLHF; CDR3nt: TGTGCCAGCAGCCAAGCGGGACAGGGGAATTCACCCCTCCACTTT
j_gene: TRBJ1-4; d_gene: NA; abundance: many; v_gene: TRBV28; CDR3aa: CASSPFQDGEKLFF; CDR3nt: TGTGCCAGCAGCCCATTTCAGGACGGTGAAAAACTGTTTTTT
j_gene: TRBJ2-7; d_gene: NA; abundance: many; v_gene: TRBV11-1; CDR3aa: CASSLVRGPFYEQYF; CDR3nt: TGTGCCAGCAGCTTAGTCAGGGGCCCCTTCTACGAGCAGTACTTC
j_gene: TRBJ1-2; d_gene: NA; abundance: once; v_gene: TRBV7-9; CDR3aa: CASSFQGTMNYGYTF; CDR3nt: TGTGCCAGCAGCTTCCAGGGTACCATGAACTATGGCTACACCTTC
j_gene: TRBJ1-1; d_gene: NA; abundance: many; v_gene: TRBV24-1; CDR3aa: CATSDLPGTEAFF; CDR3nt: TGTGCCACCAGTGACCTCCCAGGGACTGAAGCTTTCTTT
j_gene: TRBJ2-2; d_gene: NA; abundance: many; v_gene: TRBV12-3/TRBV12-4; CDR3aa: CASSSTVATGELFF; CDR3nt: TGTGCCAGCAGTTCGACAGTGGCCACCGGGGAGCTGTTTTTT
j_gene: TRBJ2-7; d_gene: NA; abundance: many; v_gene: TRBV20-1; CDR3aa: CSASEGGYEQYF; CDR3nt: TGCAGTGCTAGTGAGGGCGGATACGAGCAGTACTTC
j_gene: TRBJ2-7; d_gene: NA; abundance: many; v_gene: TRBV20-1; CDR3aa: CSVLNPGTREQYF; CDR3nt: TGCAGCGTACTAAACCCGGGGACTCGCGAGCAGTACTTC
j_gene: TRBJ1-5; d_gene: NA; abundance: few; v_gene: TRBV5-6; CDR3aa: CASTLAGSNQPQHF; CDR3nt: TGTGCCAGCACCTTAGCGGGGAGCAATCAGCCCCAGCATTTT
j_gene: TRBJ2-7; d_gene: NA; abundance: many; v_gene: TRBV7-6; CDR3aa: CASSLAQGYEQYF; CDR3nt: TGTGCCAGCAGCTTAGCACAGGGCTACGAGCAGTACTTC
j_gene: TRBJ1-6; d_gene: NA; abundance: many; v_gene: TRBV3-1; CDR3aa: CASTQGVTPLHF; CDR3nt: TGTGCCAGCACTCAAGGGGTTACACCCCTCCACTTT
j_gene: TRBJ1-1; d_gene: NA; abundance: NA; v_gene: TRBV27; CDR3aa: CASSLRPNTEAFF; CDR3nt: TGTGCCAGCAGTTTAAGGCCAAACACTGAAGCTTTCTTT
j_gene: TRBJ1-2; d_gene: NA; abundance: many; v_gene: TRBV6-1; CDR3aa: CASSQYRVSHGYTF; CDR3nt: TGTGCCAGCAGTCAGTACAGGGTTTCCCATGGCTACACCTTC
j_gene: TRBJ2-5; d_gene: NA; abundance: once; v_gene: TRBV19; CDR3aa: CASSIGAAQYF; CDR3nt: TGTGCCAGTAGTATCGGGGCGGCCCAGTACTTC
j_gene: TRBJ2-7; d_gene: TRBD1; abundance: many; v_gene: TRBV5-1; CDR3aa: CASSMDRSGEQYF; CDR3nt: TGCGCCAGCAGCATGGACAGGTCGGGGGAGCAGTACTTC
j_gene: TRBJ2-7; d_gene: TRBD1; abundance: many; v_gene: TRBV7-2; CDR3aa: CASSSYRGSYEQYF; CDR3nt: TGTGCCAGCAGCTCCTACAGGGGATCCTACGAGCAGTACTTC
j_gene: TRBJ2-1; d_gene: NA; abundance: many; v_gene: TRBV6-2/TRBV6-3; CDR3aa: CASRGNGDPYNEQFF; CDR3nt: TGTGCCAGCAGAGGGAACGGCGACCCCTACAATGAGCAGTTCTTC
j_gene: TRBJ2-3; d_gene: NA; abundance: many; v_gene: TRBV5-1; CDR3aa: CASSSGPSTDTQYF; CDR3nt: TGCGCCAGCAGCTCGGGGCCTAGCACAGATACGCAGTATTTT
j_gene: TRBJ2-3; d_gene: TRBD2; abundance: few; v_gene: TRBV18; CDR3aa: CASSPIGAGNTDTQYF; CDR3nt: TGTGCCAGCTCACCAATAGGAGCGGGGAACACAGATACGCAGTATTTT
j_gene: TRBJ2-2; d_gene: NA; abundance: NA; v_gene: TRBV7-9; CDR3aa: CASSLPAITGELFF; CDR3nt: TGTGCCAGCAGCTTACCAGCGATTACCGGGGAGCTGTTTTTT
j_gene: TRBJ2-1; d_gene: NA; abundance: few; v_gene: TRBV5-1; CDR3aa: CASSEGAIYNEQFF; CDR3nt: TGCGCCAGCAGTGAGGGCGCCATCTACAATGAGCAGTTCTTC
j_gene: TRBJ2-7; d_gene: NA; abundance: many; v_gene: TRBV6-2/TRBV6-3; CDR3aa: CASSYAPISRPYEQYF; CDR3nt: TGTGCCAGCAGTTACGCCCCCATAAGTAGGCCCTACGAGCAGTACTTC
j_gene: TRBJ2-7; d_gene: TRBD1; abundance: NA; v_gene: TRBV20-1; CDR3aa: CSARSPRGRSYEQYF; CDR3nt: TGCAGTGCTAGATCACCCAGGGGGCGATCCTACGAGCAGTACTTC
j_gene: TRBJ1-2; d_gene: NA; abundance: NA; v_gene: TRBV5-6; CDR3aa: CASSLGGRVDYGYTF; CDR3nt: TGTGCCAGCAGCTTGGGAGGCAGGGTAGACTATGGCTACACCTTC
j_gene: TRBJ1-2; d_gene: NA; abundance: NA; v_gene: TRBV14; CDR3aa: CASRLSGGAYGYTF; CDR3nt: TGTGCCAGCAGACTGTCTGGGGGTGCCTATGGCTACACCTTC
j_gene: TRBJ1-2; d_gene: NA; abundance: NA; v_gene: TRBV5-4; CDR3aa: CASSLGQGGALHGYTF; CDR3nt: TGTGCCAGCAGCTTGGGGCAGGGCGGAGCACTCCATGGCTACACCTTC
j_gene: TRBJ1-2; d_gene: NA; abundance: NA; v_gene: TRBV5-4; CDR3aa: CASSLDTSNYGYTF; CDR3nt: TGTGCCAGCAGCTTGGACACTTCTAACTATGGCTACACCTTC
j_gene: TRBJ1-5; d_gene: NA; abundance: few; v_gene: TRBV3-1; CDR3aa: CASSQRDSNQPQHF; CDR3nt: TGTGCCAGCAGCCAACGGGATAGCAATCAGCCCCAGCATTTT
j_gene: TRBJ2-4; d_gene: NA; abundance: NA; v_gene: TRBV12-3/TRBV12-4; CDR3aa: CASSSGGIAKNIQYF; CDR3nt: TGTGCCAGCAGTTCTGGGGGGATAGCCAAAAACATTCAGTACTTC
j_gene: TRBJ1-2; d_gene: NA; abundance: NA; v_gene: TRBV28; CDR3aa: CASGTPGGYGYTF; CDR3nt: TGTGCCAGCGGGACTCCTGGAGGCTATGGCTACACCTTC
j_gene: TRBJ2-3; d_gene: TRBD1; abundance: NA; v_gene: TRBV5-1; CDR3aa: CASSTTGTDRTDTQYF; CDR3nt: TGCGCCAGCAGCACTACCGGGACAGACCGCACAGATACGCAGTATTTT
j_gene: TRBJ2-3; d_gene: NA; abundance: NA; v_gene: TRBV7-9; CDR3aa: CASSSVGEDTQYF; CDR3nt: TGTGCCAGCAGCTCCGTGGGGGAAGATACGCAGTATTTT